The rows below give T cell receptor beta chains drawn from one sample of a study of blood T cell repertoires in COVID-19. Only in-frame clones appear in the TCRdb table, and some are missing; sequencing was by immunoSEQ multiplex PCR. The sample includes 95,000 to 150,000 clones, around 86% of them seen just once. Sequenced sample: peripheral blood. Source of these receptors: a man older than 75 with acute or convalescent COVID-19. CDR3s include the opening cysteine and the closing phenylalanine or tryptophan. D genes are given only for firm matches. For some rows the clone size is stated as once, few or many, or as a class when expanded; others skip it.

V: TRBV24-1; size: -; D: -; J: TRBJ1-5; DNA: TGTGCCACCAGTGATTTAGGCGGACAGACTTTCAATCAGCCCCAGCATTTT; CDR3: CATSDLGGQTFNQPQHF
V: TRBV7-7; size: -; D: TRBD2; J: TRBJ2-3; DNA: TGTGCTAGCAGCTTAGGGAATCTAGCGGGAGGCACAGATACGCAGTATTTT; CDR3: CASSLGNLAGGTDTQYF
V: TRBV7-2; size: -; D: TRBD2; J: TRBJ2-7; DNA: TGTGCCAGCAGCTTAGCGGGACTAAAGTACGAGCAGTACTTC; CDR3: CASSLAGLKYEQYF
V: TRBV19; size: -; D: -; J: TRBJ1-1; DNA: TGTGCCAGTAGTTTCGAGGGAGGGGTGATAAACACTGAAGCTTTCTTT; CDR3: CASSFEGGVINTEAFF
V: TRBV10-3; size: -; D: -; J: TRBJ2-2; DNA: TGTGCCATCAGTGAGTTCTGGGGGCGAACGAACACCGGGGAGCTGTTTTTT; CDR3: CAISEFWGRTNTGELFF
V: TRBV7-9; size: once; D: TRBD2; J: TRBJ2-5; DNA: TGTGCCAGCAGCTTAGAGGCGGGGGACCAAGAGACCCAGTACTTC; CDR3: CASSLEAGDQETQYF
V: TRBV15; size: -; D: -; J: TRBJ2-5; DNA: TGTGCCACCAGCAGAGAGGGGCTGCTGGAGACCCAGTACTTC; CDR3: CATSREGLLETQYF
V: TRBV3-1/TRBV3-2; size: -; D: -; J: TRBJ2-7; DNA: TGTGCCAGCAGCCAAGATCCCGGAGGGGGCGCGACCTCCGAGCAGTACTTC; CDR3: CASSQDPGGGATSEQYF
V: TRBV18; size: -; D: -; J: TRBJ1-1; DNA: TGTGCCAGCTCACCAAAGCTTGTAACAGCGGGTACTGAAGCTTTCTTT; CDR3: CASSPKLVTAGTEAFF
V: TRBV18; size: -; D: TRBD1; J: TRBJ1-5; DNA: TGTGCCAGCTCACTGGGGACAGGGGGCCAACAGCCCCAGCATTTT; CDR3: CASSLGTGGQQPQHF
V: TRBV19; size: -; D: TRBD2; J: TRBJ2-2; DNA: TGTGCCAGTAGCAGGGAGGGCACCGGGGAGCTGTTTTTT; CDR3: CASSREGTGELFF
V: TRBV7-2; size: -; D: -; J: TRBJ1-1; DNA: TGTGCCAGCAGCCTAGACCGGGGTGAAGCTTTCTTT; CDR3: CASSLDRGEAFF
V: TRBV24-1; size: -; D: -; J: TRBJ1-1; DNA: TGTGCCACCAGTGATCCGAAAAGGGGTGAAGCTTTCTTT; CDR3: CATSDPKRGEAFF
V: TRBV9; size: -; D: -; J: TRBJ1-1; DNA: TGTGCCAGCAGTCAGGGGAACACTGAAGCTTTCTTT; CDR3: CASSQGNTEAFF
V: TRBV6-5; size: -; D: -; J: TRBJ1-5; DNA: TGTGCCAGCGATGGAGGGAACAATCAGCCCCAGCATTTT; CDR3: CASDGGNNQPQHF
V: TRBV3-1/TRBV3-2; size: -; D: -; J: TRBJ2-3; DNA: TGTGCCAGCAGCCAATCCCCTAGCACAGATACGCAGTATTTT; CDR3: CASSQSPSTDTQYF
V: TRBV7-2; size: -; D: TRBD1; J: TRBJ1-4; DNA: TGTGCCAGCAGCCGGGACAGTATTAATGAAAAACTGTTTTTT; CDR3: CASSRDSINEKLFF
V: TRBV24-1; size: few; D: -; J: TRBJ2-3; DNA: TGTGCCACCAGTGATAGGGGCGGATCTAGCACAGATACGCAGTATTTT; CDR3: CATSDRGGSSTDTQYF
V: TRBV29-1; size: -; D: -; J: TRBJ1-2; DNA: TGCAGCTCATCAGGGGCGGATGGCTACACCTTC; CDR3: CSSSGADGYTF
V: TRBV12-3/TRBV12-4; size: -; D: -; J: TRBJ2-2; DNA: TGTGCCAGCAGTGACAATCGTGCCGGGGAGCTGTTTTTT; CDR3: CASSDNRAGELFF
V: TRBV9; size: -; D: -; J: TRBJ2-3; DNA: TGTGCCAGCAGCGTAGGCCCCGGGGCAGATACGCAGTATTTT; CDR3: CASSVGPGADTQYF
V: TRBV10-3; size: -; D: TRBD2; J: TRBJ2-3; DNA: TGTGCCATCAACCAGGGACTAGCGGGAGGGTTCACAGATACGCAGTATTTT; CDR3: CAINQGLAGGFTDTQYF
V: TRBV11-3; size: -; D: -; J: TRBJ1-1; DNA: TGTGCCAGCAGCTTAGATAATACTGAAGCTTTCTTT; CDR3: CASSLDNTEAFF
V: TRBV7-9; size: once; D: -; J: TRBJ2-5; DNA: TGTGCCAGCAGCTTATCGGGTGAGACCCAGTACTTC; CDR3: CASSLSGETQYF
V: TRBV10-3; size: -; D: -; J: TRBJ1-2; DNA: TGTGCCATCAGTGAGTCGAAGGGTTCAGGGGACAACTATGGCTACACCTTC; CDR3: CAISESKGSGDNYGYTF
V: TRBV20-1; size: -; D: -; J: TRBJ1-2; DNA: TGCAGTGTTCCAGGGTGGGATGGCTACACCTTC; CDR3: CSVPGWDGYTF
V: TRBV11-2; size: -; D: TRBD2; J: TRBJ2-3; DNA: TGTGCCAGCAGCTCCTTTAGCGGGGGGGCAGATACGCAGTATTTT; CDR3: CASSSFSGGADTQYF
V: TRBV6-5; size: -; D: -; J: TRBJ1-1; DNA: TGTGCCGCGCTCGGGGGGACGAACACTGAAGCTTTCTTT; CDR3: CAALGGTNTEAFF
V: TRBV5-4; size: -; D: TRBD1; J: TRBJ2-1; DNA: TGTGCCAGCAGCTTCGGGACAGGGGCCTACAATGAGCAGTTCTTC; CDR3: CASSFGTGAYNEQFF
V: TRBV27; size: -; D: -; J: TRBJ1-1; DNA: TGTGCCAGCAGTTTGGGGAGGGGCGCTGAAGCTTTCTTT; CDR3: CASSLGRGAEAFF
V: TRBV13; size: -; D: TRBD2; J: TRBJ2-7; DNA: TGTGCCAGCAGCTTAGGGGGGCTAGCGGGGTACGAGCAGTACTTC; CDR3: CASSLGGLAGYEQYF
V: TRBV3-1/TRBV3-2; size: -; D: -; J: TRBJ1-1; DNA: TGTGCCAGCAGCCAAGCAGGGTTGGCCACTGAAGCTTTCTTT; CDR3: CASSQAGLATEAFF
V: TRBV23-1; size: -; D: TRBD2; J: TRBJ2-5; DNA: TGCGCCAGCAGTCCCCGTGGTAGCGGGAGGGGGGGGGAGACCCAGTACTTC; CDR3: CASSPRGSGRGGETQYF
V: TRBV30; size: -; D: -; J: TRBJ1-6; DNA: TGTGCCTGGGGACAGTCTTCCTATAATTCACCCCTCCACTTT; CDR3: CAWGQSSYNSPLHF
V: TRBV2; size: -; D: TRBD1; J: TRBJ1-2; DNA: TGTGCCAGCAGTGACGGGACAGGGGGAGACTATGGCTACACCTTC; CDR3: CASSDGTGGDYGYTF
V: TRBV6-4; size: -; D: TRBD2; J: TRBJ2-7; DNA: TGTGCCAGCAGTACCGTTGGACTAGCGGGAGCCGACGAGCAGTACTTC; CDR3: CASSTVGLAGADEQYF
V: TRBV12-2; size: few; D: -; J: TRBJ2-3; DNA: TGTGCAAGTCGCTTAGTTGGGGGGGCGCTGGGCACAGATACGCAGTATTTT; CDR3: CASRLVGGALGTDTQYF
V: TRBV29-1; size: once; D: -; J: TRBJ1-2; DNA: TGCAGCGTTGACGACAGCTCTAACTATGGCTACACCTTC; CDR3: CSVDDSSNYGYTF
V: TRBV5-1; size: -; D: TRBD1; J: TRBJ1-4; DNA: TGCGCCAGCAGCCGGACAGGGGGCTCAACTAATGAAAAACTGTTTTTT; CDR3: CASSRTGGSTNEKLFF
V: TRBV18; size: few; D: TRBD1; J: TRBJ2-1; DNA: TGTGCCAGCTCACCAAAACCCGGGACAGGGGGCAATGAGCAGTTCTTC; CDR3: CASSPKPGTGGNEQFF
V: TRBV5-4; size: -; D: TRBD1; J: TRBJ2-5; DNA: TGTGCCAGCCACAGGGGCGAGACCCAGTACTTC; CDR3: CASHRGETQYF
V: TRBV6-5; size: few; D: TRBD1; J: TRBJ1-2; DNA: TGTGCCAGCAGGGGACAGGGGGTGGGTGTCTATGGCTACACCTTC; CDR3: CASRGQGVGVYGYTF
V: TRBV4-2; size: -; D: TRBD1; J: TRBJ2-6; DNA: TGTGCCAGCAGCCCGGACAGGGGGTTTGGGGCCAACGTCCTGACTTTC; CDR3: CASSPDRGFGANVLTF
V: TRBV5-1; size: -; D: TRBD2; J: TRBJ2-4; DNA: TGCGCCAGCAGCGGAGAGACTAGCGGGGGGGCGGCAGCCAAAAACATTCAGTACTTC; CDR3: CASSGETSGGAAAKNIQYF
V: TRBV5-1; size: few; D: TRBD1; J: TRBJ1-2; DNA: TGCGCCAGCAGCTTGGGGGGACAGGGGATAGGGTCTGGCTACACCTTC; CDR3: CASSLGGQGIGSGYTF
V: TRBV4-1; size: -; D: TRBD1; J: TRBJ2-4; DNA: TGCGCCAGCAGCCAAGGAAGACAGGGTGAAAACATTCAGTACTTC; CDR3: CASSQGRQGENIQYF
V: TRBV9; size: -; D: -; J: TRBJ1-1; DNA: TGTGCCAGCAGCGTAGCAGGGGTGTCGGTCACTGAAGCTTTCTTT; CDR3: CASSVAGVSVTEAFF